This TCR beta chain was found in a study of PD-L1 blockade in urothelial cancer. Using immunoSEQ multiplex PCR, the repertoire was profiled, and TCRdb retains in-frame clones only, with some absent. This repertoire shows 35,000 to 40,000 clones, 86% found once; its top ten account for over 20%. This CDR3 has 15 residues. Germline V gene lookup returns CDR1 SGHTA and CDR2 FQGNSA. V was clipped by 3 bases and J by 1 base, with 10 bases between them. The time point here: peripheral blood 6 weeks after treatment start. This chain joins TRBV7-2 and TRBJ1-5; D uncertain. The sample was PBMCs, taken around atezolizumab (anti-PD-L1) treatment. The source is a man in his sixties with urothelial cancer. CDR3 in DNA: TGTGCCAGCAGCTTTTCTGGGCTCAGCAATCAGCCCCAGCATTTT. Its protein is CASSFSGLSNQPQHF.